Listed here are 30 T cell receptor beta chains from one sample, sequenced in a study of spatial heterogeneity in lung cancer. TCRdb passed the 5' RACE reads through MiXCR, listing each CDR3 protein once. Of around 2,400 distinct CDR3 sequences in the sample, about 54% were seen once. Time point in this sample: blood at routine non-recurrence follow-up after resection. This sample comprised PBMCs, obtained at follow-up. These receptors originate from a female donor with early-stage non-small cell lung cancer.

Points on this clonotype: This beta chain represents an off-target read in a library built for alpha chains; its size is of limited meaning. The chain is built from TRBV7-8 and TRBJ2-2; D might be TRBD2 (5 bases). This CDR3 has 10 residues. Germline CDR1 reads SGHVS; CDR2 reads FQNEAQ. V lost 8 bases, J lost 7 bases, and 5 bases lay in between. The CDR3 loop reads CASEGGELFF. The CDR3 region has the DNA TGTGCCAGCGAGGGCGGGGAGCTGTTTTTT.

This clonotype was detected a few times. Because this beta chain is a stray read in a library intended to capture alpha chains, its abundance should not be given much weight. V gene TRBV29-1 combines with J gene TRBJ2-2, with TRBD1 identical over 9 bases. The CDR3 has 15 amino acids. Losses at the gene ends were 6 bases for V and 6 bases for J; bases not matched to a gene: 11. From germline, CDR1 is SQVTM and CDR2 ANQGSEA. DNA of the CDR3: TGCAGCGTAGGTTGGAAACAGGGGGCGGCCGGGGAGCTGTTTTTT. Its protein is CSVGWKQGAAGELFF.

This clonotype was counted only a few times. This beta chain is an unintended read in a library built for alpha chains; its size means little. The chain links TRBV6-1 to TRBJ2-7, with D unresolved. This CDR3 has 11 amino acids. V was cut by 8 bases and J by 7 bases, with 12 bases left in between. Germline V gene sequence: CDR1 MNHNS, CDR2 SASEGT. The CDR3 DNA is TGTGCCAGCTCCAAGGCGAGTGAGCAGTACTTC. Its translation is CASSKASEQYF.

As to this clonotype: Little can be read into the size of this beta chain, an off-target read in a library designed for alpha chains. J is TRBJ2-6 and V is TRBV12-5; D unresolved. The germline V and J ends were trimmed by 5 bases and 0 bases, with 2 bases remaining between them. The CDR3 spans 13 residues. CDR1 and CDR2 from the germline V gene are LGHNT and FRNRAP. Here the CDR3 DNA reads TGTGCTAGTGGTGACTCTGGGGCCAACGTCCTGACTTTC. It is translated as CASGDSGANVLTF.

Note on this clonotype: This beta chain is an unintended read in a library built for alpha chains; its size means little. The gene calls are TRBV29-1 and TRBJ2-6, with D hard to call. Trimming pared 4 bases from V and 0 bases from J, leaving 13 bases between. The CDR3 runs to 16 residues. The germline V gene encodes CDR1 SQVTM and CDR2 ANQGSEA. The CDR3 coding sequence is TGCAGCGTTGTTGTGGCCCGGAGCTCTGGGGCCAACGTCCTGACTTTC. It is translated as CSVVVARSSGANVLTF.

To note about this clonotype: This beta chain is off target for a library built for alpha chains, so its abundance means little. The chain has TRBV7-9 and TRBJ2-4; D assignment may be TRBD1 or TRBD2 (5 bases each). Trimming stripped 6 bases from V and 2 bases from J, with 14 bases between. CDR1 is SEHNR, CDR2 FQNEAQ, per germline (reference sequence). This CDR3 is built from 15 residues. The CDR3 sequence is CASRQVPGTKNIQYF. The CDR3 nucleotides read TGTGCCAGCAGACAGGTCCCGGGGACCAAAAACATTCAGTACTTC.

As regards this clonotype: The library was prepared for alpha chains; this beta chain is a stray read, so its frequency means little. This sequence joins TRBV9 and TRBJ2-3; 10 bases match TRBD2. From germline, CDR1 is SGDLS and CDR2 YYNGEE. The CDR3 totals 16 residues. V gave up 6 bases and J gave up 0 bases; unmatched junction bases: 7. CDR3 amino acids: CASTPGTSESTDTQYF. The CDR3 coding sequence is TGTGCCAGCACCCCCGGGACTAGCGAAAGCACAGATACGCAGTATTTT. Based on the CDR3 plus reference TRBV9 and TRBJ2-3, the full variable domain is DSGVTQTPKHLITATGQRVTLRCSPRSGDLSVYWYQQSLDQGLQFLIQYYNGEERAKGNILERFSAQQFPDLHSELNLSSLELGDSALYFCASTPGTSESTDTQYFGPGTRLTVL.

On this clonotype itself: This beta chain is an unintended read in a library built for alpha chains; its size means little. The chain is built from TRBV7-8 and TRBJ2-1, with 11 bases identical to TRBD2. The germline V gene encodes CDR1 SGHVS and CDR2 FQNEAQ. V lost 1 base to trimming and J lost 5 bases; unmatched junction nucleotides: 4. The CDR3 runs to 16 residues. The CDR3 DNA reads TGTGCCAGCAGCTTAGGGGCGGGACTAGCGGACAATGAGCAGTTCTTC. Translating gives CASSLGAGLADNEQFF.

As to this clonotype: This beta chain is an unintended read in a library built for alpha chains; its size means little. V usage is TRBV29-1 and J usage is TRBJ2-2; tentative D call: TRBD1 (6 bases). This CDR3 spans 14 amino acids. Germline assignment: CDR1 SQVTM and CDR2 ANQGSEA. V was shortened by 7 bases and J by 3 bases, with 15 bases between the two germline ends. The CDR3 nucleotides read TGCAGCGCTCTACAGGGTGTTGACACCGGGGAGCTGTTTTTT. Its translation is CSALQGVDTGELFF.

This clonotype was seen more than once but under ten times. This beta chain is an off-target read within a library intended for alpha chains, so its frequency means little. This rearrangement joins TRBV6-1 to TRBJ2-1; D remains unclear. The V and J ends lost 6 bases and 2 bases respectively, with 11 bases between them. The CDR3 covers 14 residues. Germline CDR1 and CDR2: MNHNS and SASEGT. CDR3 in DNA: TGTGCCAGCAGGCTTGCCCTAGCCTACAATGAGCAGTTCTTC. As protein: CASRLALAYNEQFF.

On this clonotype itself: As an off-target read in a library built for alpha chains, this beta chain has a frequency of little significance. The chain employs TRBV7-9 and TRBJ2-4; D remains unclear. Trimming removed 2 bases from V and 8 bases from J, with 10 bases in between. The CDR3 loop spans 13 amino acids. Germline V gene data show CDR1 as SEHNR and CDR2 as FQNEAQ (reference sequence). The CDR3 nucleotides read TGTGCCAGCAGCTTAATAGGGATTGACATTCAGTACTTC. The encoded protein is CASSLIGIDIQYF.

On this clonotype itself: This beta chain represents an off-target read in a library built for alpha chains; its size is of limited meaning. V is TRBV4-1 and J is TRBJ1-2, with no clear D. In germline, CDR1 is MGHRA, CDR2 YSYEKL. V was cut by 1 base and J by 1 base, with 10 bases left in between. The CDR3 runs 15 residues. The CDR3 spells CASSQVPGFNYGYTF. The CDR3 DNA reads TGCGCCAGCAGCCAAGTCCCGGGGTTTAACTATGGCTACACCTTC.

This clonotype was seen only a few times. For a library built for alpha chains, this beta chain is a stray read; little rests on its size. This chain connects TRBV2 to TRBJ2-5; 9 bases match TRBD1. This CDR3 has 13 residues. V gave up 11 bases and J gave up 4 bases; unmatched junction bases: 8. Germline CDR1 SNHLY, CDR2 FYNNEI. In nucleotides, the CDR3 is TGTGCCCGGACAGGGGCTTTTCCAGAGACCCAGTACTTC. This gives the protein CARTGAFPETQYF.

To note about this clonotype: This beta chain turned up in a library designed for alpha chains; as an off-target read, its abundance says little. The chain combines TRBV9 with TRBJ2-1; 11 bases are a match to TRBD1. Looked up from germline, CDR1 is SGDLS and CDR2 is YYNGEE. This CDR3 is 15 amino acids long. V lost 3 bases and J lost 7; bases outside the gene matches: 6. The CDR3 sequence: CASSGTGGVWNEQFF. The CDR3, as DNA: TGTGCCAGCAGCGGGACAGGGGGCGTTTGGAATGAGCAGTTCTTC.

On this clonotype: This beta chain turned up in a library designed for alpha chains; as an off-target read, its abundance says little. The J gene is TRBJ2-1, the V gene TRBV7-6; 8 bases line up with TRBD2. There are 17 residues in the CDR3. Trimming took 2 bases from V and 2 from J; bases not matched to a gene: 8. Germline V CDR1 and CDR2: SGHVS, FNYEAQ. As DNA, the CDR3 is TGTGCCAGCAGCTTACCCCCGGGGGGGGCCACCTACAATGAGCAGTTCTTC. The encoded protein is CASSLPPGGATYNEQFF.

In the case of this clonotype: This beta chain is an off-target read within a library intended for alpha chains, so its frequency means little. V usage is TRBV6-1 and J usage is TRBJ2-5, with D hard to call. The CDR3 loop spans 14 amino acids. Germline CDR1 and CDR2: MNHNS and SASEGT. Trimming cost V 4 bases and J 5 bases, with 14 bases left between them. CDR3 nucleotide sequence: TGTGCCAGCAGTGTGGGTAGCCCTGCGGAGACCCAGTACTTC. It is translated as CASSVGSPAETQYF.

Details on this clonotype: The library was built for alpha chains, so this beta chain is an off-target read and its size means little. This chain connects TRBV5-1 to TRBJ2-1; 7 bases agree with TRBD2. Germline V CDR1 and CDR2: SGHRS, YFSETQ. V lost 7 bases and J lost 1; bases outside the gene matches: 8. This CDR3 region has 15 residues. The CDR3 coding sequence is TGCGCCAGCCATGTGACCGGGGGGTCCTACAATGAGCAGTTCTTC. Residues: CASHVTGGSYNEQFF. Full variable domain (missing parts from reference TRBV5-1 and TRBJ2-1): KAGVTQTPRYLIKTRGQQVTLSCSPISGHRSVSWYQQTPGQGLQFLFEYFSETQRNKGNFPGRFSGRQFSNSRSEMNVSTLELGDSALYLCASHVTGGSYNEQFFGPGTRLTVL.

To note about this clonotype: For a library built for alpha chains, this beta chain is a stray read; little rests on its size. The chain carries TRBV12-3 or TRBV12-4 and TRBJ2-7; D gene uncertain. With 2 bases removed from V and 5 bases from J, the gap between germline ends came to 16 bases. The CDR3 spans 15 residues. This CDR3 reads CASSLFRRCCDEQYF. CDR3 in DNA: TGTGCCAGCAGTTTATTCCGCAGGTGCTGCGACGAGCAGTACTTC.

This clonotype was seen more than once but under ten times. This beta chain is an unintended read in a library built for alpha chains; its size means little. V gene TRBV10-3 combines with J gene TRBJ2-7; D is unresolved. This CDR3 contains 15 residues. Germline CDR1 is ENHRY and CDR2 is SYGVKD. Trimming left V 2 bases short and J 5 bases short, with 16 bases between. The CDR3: CAISEINLQIDEQYF. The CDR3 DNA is TGTGCCATCAGTGAGATTAACTTACAGATCGACGAGCAGTACTTC.

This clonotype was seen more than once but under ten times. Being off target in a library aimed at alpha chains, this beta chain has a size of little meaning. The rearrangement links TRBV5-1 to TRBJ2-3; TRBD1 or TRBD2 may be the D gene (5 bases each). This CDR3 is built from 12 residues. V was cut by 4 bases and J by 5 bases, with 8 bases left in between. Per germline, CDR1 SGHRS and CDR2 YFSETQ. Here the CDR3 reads CASSPGRDTQYF. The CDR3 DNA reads TGCGCCAGCAGCCCAGGGAGAGATACGCAGTATTTT.

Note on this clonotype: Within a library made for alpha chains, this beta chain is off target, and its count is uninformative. CDR3 bases: TGTGCCAGCATTAAGGCGAGCGGGAGTTACGAGCAGTACTTC. Protein sequence: CASIKASGSYEQYF. The chain is built from TRBV27 and TRBJ2-7; TRBD2 aligns across 8 bases. The CDR3 has 14 amino acids. V trimming: 7 bases; J trimming: 4 bases; junction bases outside the gene matches: 9. Per the germline V gene, CDR1 is MNHEY and CDR2 is SMNVEV (reference sequence).

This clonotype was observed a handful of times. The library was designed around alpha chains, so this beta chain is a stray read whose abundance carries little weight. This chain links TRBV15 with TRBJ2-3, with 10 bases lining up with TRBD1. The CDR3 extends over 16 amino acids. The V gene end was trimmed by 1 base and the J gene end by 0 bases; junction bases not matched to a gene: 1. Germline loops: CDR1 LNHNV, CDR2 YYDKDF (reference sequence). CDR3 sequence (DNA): TGTGCCACCAGCAGAGGACAGGGGGCTAGCACAGATACGCAGTATTTT. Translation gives CATSRGQGASTDTQYF.

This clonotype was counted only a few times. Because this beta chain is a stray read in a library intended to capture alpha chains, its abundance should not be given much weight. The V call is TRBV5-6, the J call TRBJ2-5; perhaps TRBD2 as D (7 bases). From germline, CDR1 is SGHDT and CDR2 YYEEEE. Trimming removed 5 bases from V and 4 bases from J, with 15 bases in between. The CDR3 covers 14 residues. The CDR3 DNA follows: TGTGCCAGCAGTTCATGGGGGGGCGCAGAGACCCAGTACTTC. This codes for CASSSWGGAETQYF.

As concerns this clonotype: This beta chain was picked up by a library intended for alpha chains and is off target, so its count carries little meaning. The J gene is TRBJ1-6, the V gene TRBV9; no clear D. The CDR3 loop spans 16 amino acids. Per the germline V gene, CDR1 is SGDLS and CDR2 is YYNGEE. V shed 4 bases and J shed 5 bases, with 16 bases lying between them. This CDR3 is CASSPVPGGNNSPLHF. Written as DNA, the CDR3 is TGTGCCAGCAGCCCCGTCCCTGGTGGCAATAATTCACCCCTCCACTTT. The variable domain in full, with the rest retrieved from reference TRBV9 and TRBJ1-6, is DSGVTQTPKHLITATGQRVTLRCSPRSGDLSVYWYQQSLDQGLQFLIQYYNGEERAKGNILERFSAQQFPDLHSELNLSSLELGDSALYFCASSPVPGGNNSPLHFGNGTRLTVT.

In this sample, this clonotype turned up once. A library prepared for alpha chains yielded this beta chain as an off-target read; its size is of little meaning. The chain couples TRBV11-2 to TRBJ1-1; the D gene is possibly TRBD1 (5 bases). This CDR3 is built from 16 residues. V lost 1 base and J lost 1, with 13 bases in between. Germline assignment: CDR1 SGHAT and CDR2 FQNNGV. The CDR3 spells CASSLVGGGQNTEAFF. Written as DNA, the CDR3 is TGTGCCAGCAGCTTAGTCGGAGGCGGACAGAACACTGAAGCTTTCTTT.

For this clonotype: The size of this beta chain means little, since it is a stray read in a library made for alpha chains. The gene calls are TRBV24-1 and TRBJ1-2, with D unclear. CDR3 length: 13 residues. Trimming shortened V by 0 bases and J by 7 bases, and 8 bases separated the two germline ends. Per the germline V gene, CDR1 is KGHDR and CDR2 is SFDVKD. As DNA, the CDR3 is TGTGCCACCAGTGATTTGACATCGAGTGGCTACACCTTC. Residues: CATSDLTSSGYTF.

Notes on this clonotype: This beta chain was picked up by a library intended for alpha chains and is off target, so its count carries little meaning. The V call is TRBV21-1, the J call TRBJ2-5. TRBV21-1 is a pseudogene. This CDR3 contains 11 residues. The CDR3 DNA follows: TGTGCCAGCAGCACCCTAGAGACCCAGTACTTC. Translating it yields CASSTLETQYF.

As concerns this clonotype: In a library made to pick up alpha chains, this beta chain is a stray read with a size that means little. CDR3 protein: CAISDGASPEQYF. The DNA for the CDR3 is TGTGCCATCAGTGACGGGGCCTCCCCCGAGCAGTACTTC. The chain recombines TRBV10-3 with TRBJ2-7; tentatively, D is TRBD1 or TRBD2 (5 bases each). CDR1 and CDR2 (germline): ENHRY, SYGVKD. This CDR3 is 13 amino acids long. V gave up 3 bases and J gave up 6 bases, with 12 bases separating them.

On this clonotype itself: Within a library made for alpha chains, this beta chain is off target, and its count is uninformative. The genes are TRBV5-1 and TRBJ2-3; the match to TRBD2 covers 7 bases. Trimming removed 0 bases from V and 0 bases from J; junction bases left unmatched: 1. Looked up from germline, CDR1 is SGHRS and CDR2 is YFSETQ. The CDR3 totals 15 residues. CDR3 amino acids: CASSLEAGSTDTQYF. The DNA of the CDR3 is TGCGCCAGCAGCTTGGAAGCGGGGAGCACAGATACGCAGTATTTT.

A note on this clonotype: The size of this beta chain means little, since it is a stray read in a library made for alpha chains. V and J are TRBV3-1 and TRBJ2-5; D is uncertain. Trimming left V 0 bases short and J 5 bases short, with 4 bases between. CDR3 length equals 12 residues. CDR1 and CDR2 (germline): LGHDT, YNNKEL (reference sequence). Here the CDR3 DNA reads TGTGCCAGCAGCCAAGATCTTGAGACCCAGTACTTC. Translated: CASSQDLETQYF.